The clone carrying this T cell receptor beta chain was detected a few times. Antigen unknown. This entry belongs to a study of cytomegalovirus exposure and HLA in healthy donors. Study observations and caveats: Relative to equally common others, HLA-associated TCR beta chains showed greater clonal expansion in a later analysis.

The PCR ran on 60 Vbeta and 13 Jbeta primers. Assay: immunoSEQ multiplex PCR; the TCRdb copy retains only in-frame clones and omits some. The sample holds 65,000 to 80,000 clones; approximately 81% are singletons and the top ten take roughly 8.9%. J was trimmed by 1 base and V by 2 bases; bases with no gene match: 2. Germline values: CDR1 MGHRA, CDR2 YSYEKL. The CDR3 extends over 15 amino acids. This clonotype originated in a woman in her 40s in good health and CMV-seropositive. The specimen sequenced was PBMCs. The J gene is TRBJ2-1, the V gene TRBV4-1; 7 bases are a match to TRBD1. CDR3 bases: TGCGCCAGCAGCCAATCGACAGGGTCCTACAATGAGCAGTTCTTC. This gives the protein CASSQSTGSYNEQFF.